This TCR beta chain was sequenced in a study of OX40 agonist ivuxolimab in advanced cancers. Across the study: Intravenous ivuxolimab at 0.01 to 10 mg/kg was given to patients every 2 weeks. Patients assigned to dose escalation were diagnosed with hepatocellular carcinoma, melanoma, renal cell or head and neck cancer.

Assay used: immunoSEQ multiplex PCR; TCRdb lists only in-frame clones, some missing. The sample carries 80,000 to 85,000 clones, 85% to 90% recorded once. Autoimmune disease history or systemic immunosuppression was exclusionary. Cycle 7 day 1, cycle 4 day 1, and baseline were the timepoints at which blood was sampled. V gave up 5 bases and J gave up 4 bases, with 6 bases separating them. This CDR3 comprises 12 residues. Germline assignment: CDR1 MGHDK and CDR2 SYGVNS. This sequence joins TRBV25-1 and TRBJ1-5; D unclear. The receptor was isolated from an adult with an advanced solid tumor such as melanoma, head and neck, liver or kidney cancer. The specimen was CD4+ or CD8+ T cells sorted from blood, collected in a trial of the OX40 agonist ivuxolimab. For the CDR3, the DNA is TGTGCCAGCAGTTATTTAAATCAGCCCCAGCATTTT. Its translation: CASSYLNQPQHF.